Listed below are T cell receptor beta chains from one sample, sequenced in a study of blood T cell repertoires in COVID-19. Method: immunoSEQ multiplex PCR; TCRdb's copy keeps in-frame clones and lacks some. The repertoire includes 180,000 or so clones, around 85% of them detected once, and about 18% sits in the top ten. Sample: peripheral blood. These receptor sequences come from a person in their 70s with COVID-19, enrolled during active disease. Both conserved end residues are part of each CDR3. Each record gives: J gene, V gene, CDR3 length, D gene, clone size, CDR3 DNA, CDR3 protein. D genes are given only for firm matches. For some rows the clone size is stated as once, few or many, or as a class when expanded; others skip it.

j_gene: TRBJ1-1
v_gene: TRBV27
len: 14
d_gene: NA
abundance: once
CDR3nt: TGTGCCAGCAGGCCTACAGGAAAGCGTACTGAAGCTTTCTTT
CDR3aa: CASRPTGKRTEAFF

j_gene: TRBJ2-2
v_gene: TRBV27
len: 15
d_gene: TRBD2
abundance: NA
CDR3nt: TGTGCCAGCAGTCCGTCCACTAGCGGCCGCGGGGAGCTGTTTTTT
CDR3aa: CASSPSTSGRGELFF

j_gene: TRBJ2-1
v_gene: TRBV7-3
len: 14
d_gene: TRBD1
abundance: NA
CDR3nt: TGTGCCAGCAGCCGGGACAGTTCCTACAATGAGCAGTTCTTC
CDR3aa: CASSRDSSYNEQFF

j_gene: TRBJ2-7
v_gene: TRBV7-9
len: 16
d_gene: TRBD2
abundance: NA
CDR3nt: TGTGCCAGCAGCTTAGTTCCTAGCGGGGGAACCTACGAGCAGTACTTC
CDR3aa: CASSLVPSGGTYEQYF

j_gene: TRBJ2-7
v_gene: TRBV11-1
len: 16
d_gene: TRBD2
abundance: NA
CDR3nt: TGTGCCAGCAGCCCCTCCGGAGTAGCGGGGTCTTACGAGCAGTACTTC
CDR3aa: CASSPSGVAGSYEQYF

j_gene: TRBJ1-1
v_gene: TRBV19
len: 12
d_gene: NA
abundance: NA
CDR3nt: TGTGCCAGTAGGAAACAGGGATTTGAAGCTTTCTTT
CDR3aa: CASRKQGFEAFF

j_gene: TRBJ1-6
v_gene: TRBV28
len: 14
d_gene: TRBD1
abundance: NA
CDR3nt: TGTGCCAGCAGGACAGGGGGCGAGGATTCACCCCTCCACTTT
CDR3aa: CASRTGGEDSPLHF

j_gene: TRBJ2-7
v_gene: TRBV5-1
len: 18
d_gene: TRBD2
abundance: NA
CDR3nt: TGCGCCAGCAGAGTGGGACTAGCGGGAATAGGGAGCTCCTACGAGCAGTACTTC
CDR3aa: CASRVGLAGIGSSYEQYF

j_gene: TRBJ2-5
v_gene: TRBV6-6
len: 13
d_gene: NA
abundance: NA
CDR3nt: TGTGCCAGCGTAAGACTAGACCAAGAGACCCAGTACTTC
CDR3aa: CASVRLDQETQYF

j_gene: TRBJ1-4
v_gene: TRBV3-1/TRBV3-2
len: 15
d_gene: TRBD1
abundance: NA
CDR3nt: TGTGCCAGCAGCCAGGCAGGGGGTGATAATGAAAAACTGTTTTTT
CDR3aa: CASSQAGGDNEKLFF

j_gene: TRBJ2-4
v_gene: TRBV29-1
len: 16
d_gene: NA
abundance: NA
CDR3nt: TGCAGCGTTGAATTGGACACGAATCTAGCCAAAAACATTCAGTACTTC
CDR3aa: CSVELDTNLAKNIQYF

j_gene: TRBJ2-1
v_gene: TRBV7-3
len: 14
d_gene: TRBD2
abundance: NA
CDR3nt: TGTGCCAGCAGCTTAAATAGCGGGAGGGGCGAGCAGTTCTTC
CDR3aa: CASSLNSGRGEQFF

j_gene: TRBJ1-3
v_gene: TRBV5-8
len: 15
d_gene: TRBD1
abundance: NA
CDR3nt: TGTGCCAGCAGCCAATTGACAGGGGCTGGTTACACCATATATTTT
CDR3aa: CASSQLTGAGYTIYF

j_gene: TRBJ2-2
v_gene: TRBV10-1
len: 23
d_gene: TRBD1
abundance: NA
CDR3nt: TGCGCCAGCAGTGAGTACCTGGGGCTTGACTGCGGGACAGGGGGCCCCAAGGCCGGGGAGCTGTTTTTT
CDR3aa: CASSEYLGLDCGTGGPKAGELFF

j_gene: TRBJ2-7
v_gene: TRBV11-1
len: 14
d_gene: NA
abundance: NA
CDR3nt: TGTGCCAGCAGCAGATTCGGGAACTCCTACGAGCAGTACTTC
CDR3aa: CASSRFGNSYEQYF

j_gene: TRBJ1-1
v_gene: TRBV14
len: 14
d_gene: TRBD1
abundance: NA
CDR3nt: TGTGCCAGCAGCCAGACAGGGCTTGGGGCTGAAGCTTTCTTT
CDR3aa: CASSQTGLGAEAFF

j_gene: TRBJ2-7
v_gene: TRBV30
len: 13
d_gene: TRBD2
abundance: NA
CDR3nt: TGTGCCTGGAGGACTAGCGGGACGTACGAGCAGTACTTT
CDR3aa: CAWRTSGTYEQYF

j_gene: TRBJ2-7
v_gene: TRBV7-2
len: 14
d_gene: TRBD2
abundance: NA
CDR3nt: TGTGCCAGCAGACGAAGCGGGAGGGTTGGCGAGCAGTACTTC
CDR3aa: CASRRSGRVGEQYF

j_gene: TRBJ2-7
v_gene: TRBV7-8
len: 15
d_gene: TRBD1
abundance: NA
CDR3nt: TGTGCCAGCAGCTTCCCCGGGACAGGGACCTACGAGCAGTACTTC
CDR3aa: CASSFPGTGTYEQYF

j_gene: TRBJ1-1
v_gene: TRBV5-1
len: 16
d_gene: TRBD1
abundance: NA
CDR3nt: TGCGCCAGCAGCTCTACCGGGACAGGGCTGGACACTGAAGCTTTCTTT
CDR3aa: CASSSTGTGLDTEAFF

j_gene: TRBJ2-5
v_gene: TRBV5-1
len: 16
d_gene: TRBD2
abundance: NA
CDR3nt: TGCGCCAGCAGCTCTCTAGCGGGGGGGCCCCAAGAGACCCAGTACTTC
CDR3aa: CASSSLAGGPQETQYF

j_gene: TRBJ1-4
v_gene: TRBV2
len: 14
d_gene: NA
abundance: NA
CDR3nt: TGTGCCAGCAGTGATGGCAGGCAAAGGGAAAAACTGTTTTTT
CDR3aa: CASSDGRQREKLFF

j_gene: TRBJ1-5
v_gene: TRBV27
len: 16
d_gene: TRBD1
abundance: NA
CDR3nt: TGTGCCAGATTGACGTGGGACAGGGAGTCGGGTCAGCCCCAGCATTTT
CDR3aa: CARLTWDRESGQPQHF

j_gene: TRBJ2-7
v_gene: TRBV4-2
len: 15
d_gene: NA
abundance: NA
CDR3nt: TGTGCCAGCAGCCACGAGACCGGGACAACTGCCGAGCAGTACTTC
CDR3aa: CASSHETGTTAEQYF

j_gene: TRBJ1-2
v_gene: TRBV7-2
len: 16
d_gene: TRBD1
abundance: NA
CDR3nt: TGTGCCAGCAGCCACGTCGGGACAGGGATTAACTATGGCTACACCTTC
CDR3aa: CASSHVGTGINYGYTF

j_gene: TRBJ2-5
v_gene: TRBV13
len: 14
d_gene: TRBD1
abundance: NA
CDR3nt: TGTGCCAGCAGCTTTGGGACAGTCCAAGAGACCCAGTACTTC
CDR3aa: CASSFGTVQETQYF

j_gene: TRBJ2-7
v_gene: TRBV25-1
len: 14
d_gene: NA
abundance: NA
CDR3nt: TGTGCCAGCAGTGATGTTGCAGGTTCCTACGAGCAGTACTTC
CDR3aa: CASSDVAGSYEQYF

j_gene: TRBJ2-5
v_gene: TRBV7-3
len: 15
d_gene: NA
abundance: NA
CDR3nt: TGTGCCAGCAGCTTAAGGATGGGTCCCGGGGAGACCCAGTACTTC
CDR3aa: CASSLRMGPGETQYF

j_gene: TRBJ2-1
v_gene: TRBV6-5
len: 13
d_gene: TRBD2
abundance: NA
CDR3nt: TGTGCCAGCAGCCGGGGGGAGGACAATGAGCAGTTCTTC
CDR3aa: CASSRGEDNEQFF

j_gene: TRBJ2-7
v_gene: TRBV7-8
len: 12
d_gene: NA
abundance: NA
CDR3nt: TGTGCCAGCAGCCGGACTATCAACGAGCAGTACTTC
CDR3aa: CASSRTINEQYF

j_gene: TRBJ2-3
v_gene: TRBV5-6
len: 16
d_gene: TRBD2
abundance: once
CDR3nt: TGTGCCAGCAGCTTCTTGACTAGCAGCAGCACAGATACGCAGTATTTT
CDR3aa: CASSFLTSSSTDTQYF

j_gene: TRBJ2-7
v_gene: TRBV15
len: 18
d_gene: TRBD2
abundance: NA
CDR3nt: TGTGCCACCAGCAGAGATCGACTAGCGGGTACTCAGATTTACGAGCAGTACTTC
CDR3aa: CATSRDRLAGTQIYEQYF

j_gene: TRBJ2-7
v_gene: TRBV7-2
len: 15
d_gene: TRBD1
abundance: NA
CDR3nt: TGTGCCAGCAGCTTTGCGACAGGGAAAAAGGGCGAGCAGTACTTC
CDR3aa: CASSFATGKKGEQYF

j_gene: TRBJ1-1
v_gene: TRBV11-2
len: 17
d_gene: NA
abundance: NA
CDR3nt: TGTGCCAGCAGCGCCCTGCCCCGGAGGGGTCTGAACACTGAAGCTTTCTTT
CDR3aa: CASSALPRRGLNTEAFF

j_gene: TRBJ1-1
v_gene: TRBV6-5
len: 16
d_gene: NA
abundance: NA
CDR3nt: TGTGCCAGCAGTTACTCGGGGGGTGGATTAAACACTGAAGCTTTCTTT
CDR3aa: CASSYSGGGLNTEAFF

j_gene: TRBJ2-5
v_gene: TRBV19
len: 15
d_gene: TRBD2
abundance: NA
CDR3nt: TGTGCCAGTAGTGCCTTAGCGGGGGGTACCGAGACCCAGTACTTC
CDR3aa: CASSALAGGTETQYF

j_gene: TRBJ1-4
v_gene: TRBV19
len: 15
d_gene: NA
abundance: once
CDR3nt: TGTGCCAGTAGTAGGGCACAGGGCGAATCCGGAAAACTGTTTTTT
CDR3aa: CASSRAQGESGKLFF

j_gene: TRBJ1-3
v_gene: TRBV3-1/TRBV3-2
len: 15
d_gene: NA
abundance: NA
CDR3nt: TGTGCCAGCAGCCAAGATACGGTCGTCGGAAACACCATATATTTT
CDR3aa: CASSQDTVVGNTIYF

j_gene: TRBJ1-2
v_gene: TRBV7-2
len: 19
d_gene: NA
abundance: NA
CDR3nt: TGTGCCAGCAGCTTCCCGGGCACACAGGGCGGGAGGGCTAACTATGGCTACACCTTC
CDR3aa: CASSFPGTQGGRANYGYTF

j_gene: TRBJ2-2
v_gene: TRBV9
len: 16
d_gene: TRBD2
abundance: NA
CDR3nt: TGTGCCAGCAGCGAAGGTAGCGGGGGATGGGTCGGGGAGCTGTTTTTT
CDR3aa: CASSEGSGGWVGELFF

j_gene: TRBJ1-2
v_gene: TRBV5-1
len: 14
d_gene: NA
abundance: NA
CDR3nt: TGCGCCAGCAGCACCGGGACGGGAGGAGAGGGCTACACCTTC
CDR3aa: CASSTGTGGEGYTF

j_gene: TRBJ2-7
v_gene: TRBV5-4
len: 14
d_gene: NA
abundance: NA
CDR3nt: TGTGCCAGCAGCTTGGAAGGGGTAGGGAGGGAGCAGTACTTC
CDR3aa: CASSLEGVGREQYF

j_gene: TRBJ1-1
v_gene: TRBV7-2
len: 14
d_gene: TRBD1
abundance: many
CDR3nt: TGTGCCAGCAGCTTATATGGGACAGATTTAGAAGCTTTCTTT
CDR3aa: CASSLYGTDLEAFF

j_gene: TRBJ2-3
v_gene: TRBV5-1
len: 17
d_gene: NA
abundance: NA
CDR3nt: TGCGCCAGCAGCTTGTGGGGAGCTGGGCAGGGCACAGATACGCAGTATTTT
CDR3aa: CASSLWGAGQGTDTQYF

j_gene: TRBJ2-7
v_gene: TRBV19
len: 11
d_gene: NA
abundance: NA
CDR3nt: TGTGCCAGTAGTAACGCAGTAGAGCAGTACTTC
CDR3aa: CASSNAVEQYF

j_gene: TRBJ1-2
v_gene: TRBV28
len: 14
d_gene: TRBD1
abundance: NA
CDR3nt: TGTGCCAGCAGTAACCAGGGGGCGGACTGGGGCTACACCTTC
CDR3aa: CASSNQGADWGYTF

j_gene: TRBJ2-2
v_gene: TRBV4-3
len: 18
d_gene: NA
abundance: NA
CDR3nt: TGCGCCAGCAGCCAAGATGTAAGAGGGGGAAGTTACACCGGGGAGCTGTTTTTT
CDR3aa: CASSQDVRGGSYTGELFF

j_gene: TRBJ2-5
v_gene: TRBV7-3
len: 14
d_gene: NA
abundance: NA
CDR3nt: TGTGCCAGCAGCCAAGGAGGGCCTGGGGAGACCCAGTACTTC
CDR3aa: CASSQGGPGETQYF

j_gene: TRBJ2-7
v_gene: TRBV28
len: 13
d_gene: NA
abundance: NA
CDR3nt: TGTGCCAGCAGTTTGTACGGGTACTACGAGCAGTACTTC
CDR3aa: CASSLYGYYEQYF

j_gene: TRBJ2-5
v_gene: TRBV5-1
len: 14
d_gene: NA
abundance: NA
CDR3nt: TGCGCCAGCAGCCCCGACCAACCCGGGGAGACCCAGTACTTC
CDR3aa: CASSPDQPGETQYF

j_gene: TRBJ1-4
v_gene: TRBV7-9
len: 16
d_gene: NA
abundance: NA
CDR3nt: TGTGCCAGCAGCTTCCAGGGTTCAGTTCCTAATGAAAAACTGTTTTTT
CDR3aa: CASSFQGSVPNEKLFF

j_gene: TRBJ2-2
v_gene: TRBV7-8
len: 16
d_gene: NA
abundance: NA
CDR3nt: TGTGCCAGCAGCCTACGCGAGCGGGTAGGAACCGGGGAGCTGTTTTTT
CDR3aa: CASSLRERVGTGELFF

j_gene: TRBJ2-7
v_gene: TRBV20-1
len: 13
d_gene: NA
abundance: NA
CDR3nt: TGCAGTGCTAGTAGTGGTAGTTTCTACGAGCAGTACTTC
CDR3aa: CSASSGSFYEQYF

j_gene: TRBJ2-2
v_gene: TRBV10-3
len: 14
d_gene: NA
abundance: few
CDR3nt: TGTGCCATCAAGGCTAGCAATGACGCCGGGGAGCTGTTTTTT
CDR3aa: CAIKASNDAGELFF

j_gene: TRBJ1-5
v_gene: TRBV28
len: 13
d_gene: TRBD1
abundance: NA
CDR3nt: TGTGCCAGCTACAGGGGCGCCGGACAGCCCCAGCATTTT
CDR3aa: CASYRGAGQPQHF

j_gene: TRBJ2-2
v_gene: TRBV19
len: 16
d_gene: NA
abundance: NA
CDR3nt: TGTGCCAGTAGTAGGGGCTATGGGATGAACACCGGGGAGCTGTTTTTT
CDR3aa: CASSRGYGMNTGELFF

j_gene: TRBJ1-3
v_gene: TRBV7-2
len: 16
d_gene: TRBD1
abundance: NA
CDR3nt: TGTGCCAGCAGCTTAGGCTCCGGGACAGCAGGAAACACCATATATTTT
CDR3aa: CASSLGSGTAGNTIYF

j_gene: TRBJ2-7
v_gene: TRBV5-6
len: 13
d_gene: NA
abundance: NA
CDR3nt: TGTGCCAGCAGCTTGAGGAGCTCCTACGAGCAGTACTTC
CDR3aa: CASSLRSSYEQYF

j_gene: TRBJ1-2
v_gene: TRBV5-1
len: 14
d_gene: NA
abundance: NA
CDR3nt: TGCGCCAGCAGCTTGGTGGGGCTAAACTATGGCTACACCTTC
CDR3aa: CASSLVGLNYGYTF